The clone carrying this TCR beta chain was detected a few times. This specimen belongs to a study of cytomegalovirus exposure and HLA in healthy donors. The PCR had 60 Vbeta and 13 Jbeta primers. Profiling relied on immunoSEQ multiplex PCR, and the TCRdb table lists in-frame clones only, not all of them. The sample lists about 210,000 clones, over 80% occurring once. Sequencing was done on a sample of PBMCs. The sequence was collected from a woman aged 50 to 60 in good health and CMV-seropositive.

This chain's CDR3 is CASSYWAGDEKLFF. The CDR3 bases are TGTGCCAGCAGTTACTGGGCAGGGGATGAAAAACTGTTTTTT. J is TRBJ1-4 and V is TRBV6-5; D possibly corresponds to TRBD1 (6 bases). This CDR3 is built from 14 residues. Between the trimmed V and J ends, which lost 1 base and 6 bases, there was a span of 9 bases. Germline CDR1 reads MNHEY; CDR2 reads SVGAGI.